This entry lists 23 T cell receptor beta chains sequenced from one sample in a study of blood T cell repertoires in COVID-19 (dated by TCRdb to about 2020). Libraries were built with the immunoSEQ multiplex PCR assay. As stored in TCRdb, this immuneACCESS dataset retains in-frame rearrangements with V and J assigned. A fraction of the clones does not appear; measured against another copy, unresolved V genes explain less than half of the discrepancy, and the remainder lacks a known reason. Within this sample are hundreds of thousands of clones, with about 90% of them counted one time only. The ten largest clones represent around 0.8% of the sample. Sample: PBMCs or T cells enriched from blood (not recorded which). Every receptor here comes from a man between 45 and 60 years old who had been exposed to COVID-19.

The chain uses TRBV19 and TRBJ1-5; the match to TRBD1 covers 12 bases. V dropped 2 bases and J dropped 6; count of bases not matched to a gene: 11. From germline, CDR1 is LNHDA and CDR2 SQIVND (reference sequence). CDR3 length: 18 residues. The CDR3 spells CASSISGTGGFWGQPQHF. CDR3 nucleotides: TGTGCCAGTAGTATATCCGGGACAGGGGGCTTTTGGGGTCAGCCCCAGCATTTT.

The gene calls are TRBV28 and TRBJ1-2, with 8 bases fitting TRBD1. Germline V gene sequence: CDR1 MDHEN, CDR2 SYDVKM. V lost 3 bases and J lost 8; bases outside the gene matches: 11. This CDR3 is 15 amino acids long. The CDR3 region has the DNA TGTGCCAGCAGTTTGACAGGGGCCAGCGCGCGAGGCTACACCTTC. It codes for CASSLTGASARGYTF.

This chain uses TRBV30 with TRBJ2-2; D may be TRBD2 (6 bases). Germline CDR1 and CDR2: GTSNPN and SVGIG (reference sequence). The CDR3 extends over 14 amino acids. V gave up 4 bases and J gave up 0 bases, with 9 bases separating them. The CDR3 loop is CAWKAGPNTGELFF. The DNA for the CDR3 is TGTGCCTGGAAAGCGGGTCCGAACACCGGGGAGCTGTTTTTT.

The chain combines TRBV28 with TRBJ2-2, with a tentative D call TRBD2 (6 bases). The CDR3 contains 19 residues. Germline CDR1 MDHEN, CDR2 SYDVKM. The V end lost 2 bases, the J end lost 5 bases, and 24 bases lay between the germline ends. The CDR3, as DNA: TGTGCCAGCAGTTTAGTCGCTAGCGACCAGGGAGGTGTTACCGGGGAGCTGTTTTTT. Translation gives CASSLVASDQGGVTGELFF.

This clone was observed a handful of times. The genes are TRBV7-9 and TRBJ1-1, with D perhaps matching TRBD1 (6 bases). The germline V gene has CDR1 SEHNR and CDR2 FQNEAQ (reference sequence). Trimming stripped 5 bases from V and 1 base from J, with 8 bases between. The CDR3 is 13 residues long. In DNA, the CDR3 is TGTGCCAGCAGCCGACAGGCGAACACTGAAGCTTTCTTT. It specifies CASSRQANTEAFF.

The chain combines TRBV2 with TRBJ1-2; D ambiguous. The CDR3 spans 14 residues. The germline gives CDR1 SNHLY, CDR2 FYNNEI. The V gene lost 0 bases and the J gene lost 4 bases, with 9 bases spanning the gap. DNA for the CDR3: TGTGCCAGCAGTGAAGCCGCAGGCCCCTATGGCTACACCTTC. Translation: CASSEAAGPYGYTF.

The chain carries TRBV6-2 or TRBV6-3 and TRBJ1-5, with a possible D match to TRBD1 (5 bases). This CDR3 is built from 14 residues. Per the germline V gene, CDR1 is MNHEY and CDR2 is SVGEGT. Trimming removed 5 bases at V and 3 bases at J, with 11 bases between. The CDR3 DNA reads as TGTGCCAGCAGTAACAGACAGTACAATCAGCCCCAGCATTTT. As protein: CASSNRQYNQPQHF.

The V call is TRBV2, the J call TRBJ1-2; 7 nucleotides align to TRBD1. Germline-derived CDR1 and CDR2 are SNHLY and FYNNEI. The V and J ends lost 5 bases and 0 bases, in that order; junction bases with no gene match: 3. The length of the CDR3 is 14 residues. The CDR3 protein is CASSKTGSNYGYTF. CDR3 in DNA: TGTGCCAGCAGTAAGACAGGGTCTAACTATGGCTACACCTTC.

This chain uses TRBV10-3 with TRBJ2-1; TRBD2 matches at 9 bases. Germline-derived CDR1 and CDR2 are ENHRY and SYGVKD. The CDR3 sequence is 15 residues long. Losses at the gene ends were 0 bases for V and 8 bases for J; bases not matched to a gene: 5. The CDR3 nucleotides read TGTGCCATCAGTGAGTCTAGCGGGAGCGTCTATGAGCAGTTCTTC. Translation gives CAISESSGSVYEQFF.

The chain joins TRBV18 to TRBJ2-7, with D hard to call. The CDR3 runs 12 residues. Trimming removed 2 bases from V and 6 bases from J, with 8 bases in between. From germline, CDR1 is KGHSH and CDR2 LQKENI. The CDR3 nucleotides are TGTGCCAGCTCACCAGACTCCCGCGAGCAGTACGTC. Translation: CASSPDSREQYV.

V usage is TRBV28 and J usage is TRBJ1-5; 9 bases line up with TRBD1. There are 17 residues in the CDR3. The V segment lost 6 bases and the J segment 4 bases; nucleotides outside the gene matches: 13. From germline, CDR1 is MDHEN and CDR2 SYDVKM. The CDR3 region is CASRITTGGRFNQPQHF. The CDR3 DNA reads TGTGCCAGCAGGATAACGACAGGGGGTCGCTTTAATCAGCCCCAGCATTTT. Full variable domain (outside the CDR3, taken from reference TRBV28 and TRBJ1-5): DVKVTQSSRYLVKRTGEKVFLECVQDMDHENMFWYRQDPGLGLRLIYFSYDVKMKEKGDIPEGYSVSREKKERFSLILESASTNQTSMYLCASRITTGGRFNQPQHFGDGTRLSIL.

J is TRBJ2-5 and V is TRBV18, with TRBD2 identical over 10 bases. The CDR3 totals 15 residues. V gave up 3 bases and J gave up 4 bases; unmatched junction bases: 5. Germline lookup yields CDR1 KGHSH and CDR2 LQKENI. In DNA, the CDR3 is TGTGCCAGCTCACCTCCCAGCGGGAGGGCAGAGACCCAGTACTTC. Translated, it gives CASSPPSGRAETQYF.

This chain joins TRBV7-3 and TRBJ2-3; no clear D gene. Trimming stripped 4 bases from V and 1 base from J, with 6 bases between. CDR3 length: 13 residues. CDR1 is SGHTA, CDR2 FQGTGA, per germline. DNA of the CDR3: TGTGCCAGCAGCTCCCCAGGCACAGATACGCAGTATTTT. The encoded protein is CASSSPGTDTQYF.

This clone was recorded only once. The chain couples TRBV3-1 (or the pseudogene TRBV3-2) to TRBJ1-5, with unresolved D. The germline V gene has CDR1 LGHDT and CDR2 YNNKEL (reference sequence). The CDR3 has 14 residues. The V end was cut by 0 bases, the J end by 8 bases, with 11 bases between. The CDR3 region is CASSQEASAKPQHF. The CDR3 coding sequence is TGTGCCAGCAGCCAAGAAGCTAGCGCGAAGCCCCAGCATTTT.

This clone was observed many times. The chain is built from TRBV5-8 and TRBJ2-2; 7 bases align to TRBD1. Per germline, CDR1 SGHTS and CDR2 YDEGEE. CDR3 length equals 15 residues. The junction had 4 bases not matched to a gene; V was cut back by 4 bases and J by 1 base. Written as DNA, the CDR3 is TGTGCCAGCAGCCCTGGGACAGTGAACACCGGGGAGCTGTTTTTT. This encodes CASSPGTVNTGELFF.

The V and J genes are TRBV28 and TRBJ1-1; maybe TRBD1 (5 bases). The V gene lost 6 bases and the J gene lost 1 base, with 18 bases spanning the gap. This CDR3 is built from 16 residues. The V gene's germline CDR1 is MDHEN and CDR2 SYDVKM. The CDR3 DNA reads TGTGCCAGCAGCCCTAACTTCCGGGGGGAGAACACTGAAGCTTTCTTT. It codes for CASSPNFRGENTEAFF.

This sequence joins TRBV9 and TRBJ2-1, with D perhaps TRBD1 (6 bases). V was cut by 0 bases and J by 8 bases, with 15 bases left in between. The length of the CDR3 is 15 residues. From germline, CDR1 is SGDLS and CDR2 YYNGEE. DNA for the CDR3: TGTGCCAGCAGCGTAGCACAGGGACACGTCGATGAGCAGTTCTTC. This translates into CASSVAQGHVDEQFF.

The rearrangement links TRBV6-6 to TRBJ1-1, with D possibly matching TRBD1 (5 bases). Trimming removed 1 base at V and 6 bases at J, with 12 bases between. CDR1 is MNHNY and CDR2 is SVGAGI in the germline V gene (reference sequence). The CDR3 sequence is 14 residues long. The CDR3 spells CASSYWAGVAEAFF. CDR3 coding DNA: TGTGCCAGCAGTTACTGGGCGGGGGTCGCTGAAGCTTTCTTT.

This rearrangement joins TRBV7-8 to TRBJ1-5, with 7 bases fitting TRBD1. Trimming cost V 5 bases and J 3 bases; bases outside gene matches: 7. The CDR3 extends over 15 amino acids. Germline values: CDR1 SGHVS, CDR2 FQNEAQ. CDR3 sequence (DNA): TGTGCCAGCAGCCAGGGACAGACTACCAATCAGCCCCAGCATTTT. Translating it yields CASSQGQTTNQPQHF.

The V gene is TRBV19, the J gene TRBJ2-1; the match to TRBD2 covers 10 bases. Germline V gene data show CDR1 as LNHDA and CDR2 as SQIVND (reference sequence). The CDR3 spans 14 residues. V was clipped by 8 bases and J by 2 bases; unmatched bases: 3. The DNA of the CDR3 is TGTGCCAGTGTTAGCGGGGGGCCCTACAATGAGCAGTTCTTC. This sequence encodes CASVSGGPYNEQFF.

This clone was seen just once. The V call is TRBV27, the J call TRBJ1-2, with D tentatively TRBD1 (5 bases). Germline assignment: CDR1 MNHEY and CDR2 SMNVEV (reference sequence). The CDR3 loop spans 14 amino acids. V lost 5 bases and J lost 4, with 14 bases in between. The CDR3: CASSRTGERYGYTF. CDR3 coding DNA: TGTGCCAGCAGTAGAACAGGCGAACGCTATGGCTACACCTTC.

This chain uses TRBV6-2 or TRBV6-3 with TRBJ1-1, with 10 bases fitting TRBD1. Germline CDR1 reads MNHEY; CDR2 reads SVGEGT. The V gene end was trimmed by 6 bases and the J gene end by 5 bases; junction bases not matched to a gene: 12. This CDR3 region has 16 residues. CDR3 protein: CASSARDRGLGTEAFF. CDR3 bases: TGTGCCAGCAGCGCCCGGGACAGGGGATTAGGGACTGAAGCTTTCTTT.

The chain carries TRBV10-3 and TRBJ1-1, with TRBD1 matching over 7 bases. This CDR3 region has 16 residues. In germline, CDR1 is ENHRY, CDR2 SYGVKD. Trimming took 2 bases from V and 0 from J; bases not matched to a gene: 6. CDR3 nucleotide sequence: TGTGCCATCAGTGAGACGCAGACAGGGATGAACACTGAAGCTTTCTTT. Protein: CAISETQTGMNTEAFF.